The rows below give T cell receptor beta chains drawn from one sample of a study of Graves' ophthalmopathy and Graves' hyperthyroidism. From the multiplex PCR reads, TCRdb called clonotypes with MiXCR, one entry per CDR3 protein. Seen here are about 740,000 distinct CDR3 sequences, around 40% observed once, and the top ten hold 44%. Sequencing was carried out using peripheral blood. These receptors were obtained from an adult man with Graves' ophthalmopathy. CDR3s include the opening cysteine and the closing phenylalanine or tryptophan. The D gene is left open where the match is weak. Some rows have no size entry. The others give once, few or many, or a class for an expanded clone.

J | V | D | length | size | CDR3 | DNA
TRBJ2-5 | TRBV7-2 | . | 15 | many | CASSLMLSAQETQYF | TGTGCCAGCAGCTTAATGTTGTCAGCTCAAGAGACCCAGTACTTC
TRBJ1-6 | TRBV20-1 | . | 14 | once | CSADGQGHNSPLHF | TGCAGTGCTGATGGGCAGGGCCATAATTCACCCCTCCACTTT
TRBJ1-2 | TRBV3-1 | . | 12 | few | CASSQAVIGYTF | TGTGCCAGCAGCCAAGCGGTGATTGGCTACACCTTC
TRBJ2-7 | TRBV6-1 | . | 11 | few | CASMTDYEQYF | TGTGCCAGCATGACCGACTACGAGCAGTACTTC
TRBJ1-2 | TRBV19 | TRBD1 | 13 | . | CASSISRGQGYTF | TGTGCCAGTAGTATTTCCAGGGGGCAGGGCTACACCTTC
TRBJ2-7 | TRBV4-1 | . | 15 | few | CASSQVQWWSYEQYF | TGCGCCAGCAGCCAAGTGCAGTGGTGGAGCTACGAGCAGTACTTC
TRBJ2-3 | TRBV20-1 | . | 14 | once | CSALTGTITDTQYF | TGCAGTGCCCTGACAGGGACTATCACAGATACGCAGTATTTT
TRBJ1-2 | TRBV5-4 | . | 12 | . | CASSLKQGGYTF | TGTGCCAGCAGCTTGAAACAGGGTGGCTACACCTTC
TRBJ2-7 | TRBV5-4 | TRBD2 | 17 | . | CASSQHFSGRALYEQYF | TGTGCCAGCAGCCAACATTTTAGCGGGAGGGCCCTGTACGAGCAGTACTTC
TRBJ2-6 | TRBV7-9 | . | 19 | . | CASSLHGNRARSGANVLTF | TGCGCCAGCAGCCTCCATGGGAACAGGGCGAGGTCTGGGGCCAACGTCCTGACTTTC
TRBJ1-2 | TRBV29-1 | . | 14 | many | CSVEGGQGGYGYTF | TGCAGCGTTGAAGGTGGGCAGGGAGGCTATGGCTACACCTTC
TRBJ1-5 | TRBV11-3 | . | 13 | many | CASRGGGGQPQHF | TGTGCCAGCAGAGGGGGTGGGGGACAGCCCCAGCATTTT